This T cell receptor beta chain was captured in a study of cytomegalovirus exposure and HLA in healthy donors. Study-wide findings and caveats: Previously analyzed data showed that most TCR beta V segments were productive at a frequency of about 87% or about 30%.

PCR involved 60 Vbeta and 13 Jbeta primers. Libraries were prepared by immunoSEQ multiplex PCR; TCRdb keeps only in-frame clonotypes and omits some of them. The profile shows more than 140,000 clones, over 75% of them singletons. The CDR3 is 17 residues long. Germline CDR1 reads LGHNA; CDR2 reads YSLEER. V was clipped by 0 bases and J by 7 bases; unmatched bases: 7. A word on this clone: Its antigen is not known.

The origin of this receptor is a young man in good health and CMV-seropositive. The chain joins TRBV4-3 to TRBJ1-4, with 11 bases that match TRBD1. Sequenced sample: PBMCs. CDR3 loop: CASSQDFRTGGGEKLFF. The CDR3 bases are TGCGCCAGCAGCCAAGATTTCAGGACAGGGGGCGGTGAAAAACTGTTTTTT.